A selection of T cell receptor beta chains follows, all from one sample in a study of human T cells and chemical hapten exposure. One entry per CDR3 protein, called by TCRdb with MiXCR from the RACE reads. The table has just over 350,000 distinct CDR3 sequences, roughly 6% seen once. The material was whole blood, obtained in connection with sensitization to the hapten diphenylcyclopropenone (DPC). The receptors shown here come from a woman between 18 and 29 years old with alopecia areata. Some clones in this sample may be carry-over from other donors' samples. The CDR3 runs from the conserved cysteine through the conserved F or W. The D gene is left open where the match is weak. Clone size is not always given. Where it is, it says once, few, many or a class for expanded clones.

NA	few	TRBV12-3/TRBV12-4	TRBJ2-4	TGTGCCAGCAGCCGGACAGCCCTAGCCAAAAACATTCAGTACTTC	CASSRTALAKNIQYF
TRBD2	NA	TRBV6-5	TRBJ2-7	TGTGCCAGCAGTTACTCGCGGAACAGCGGGACCAGCTCCTACGAGCAGTACTTC	CASSYSRNSGTSSYEQYF
TRBD1	many	TRBV2	TRBJ1-5	TGTGCCAGCAGTGATATACAGGGGGCGCGACAGCCCCAGCATTTT	CASSDIQGARQPQHF
NA	few	TRBV6-5	TRBJ2-7	TGTGCCAGCAGTTACTTAGTCCAGGGGACGCGGGGTGAGCAGTACTTC	CASSYLVQGTRGEQYF
NA	many	TRBV10-3	TRBJ1-1	TGTGCCATCAGTTGGGGGACGGAGGAAGCTTTCTTT	CAISWGTEEAFF
TRBD2	many	TRBV7-8	TRBJ2-6	TGTGCCAGCAGCTTGGCGGGGGGCTCTGGGGCCAACGTCCTGACTTTC	CASSLAGGSGANVLTF
TRBD1	NA	TRBV27	TRBJ1-1	TGTGCCAGCAGTTTTCGGACGGGACAGGGAGGGAACACTGAAGCTTTCTTT	CASSFRTGQGGNTEAFF
NA	NA	TRBV7-8	TRBJ1-4	TGTGCCAGCAGCCGTATCCGAGGTCCCCAGAGGGGATCCGATGAAAAACTGTTTTTT	CASSRIRGPQRGSDEKLFF
TRBD2	NA	TRBV4-3	TRBJ2-7	TGCGCCAGCAGCCATGAACACCCCGGGACTAGCGGCGGACTTATATTTCCCGTGCAGTACTTC	CASSHEHPGTSGGLIFPVQYF
TRBD2	many	TRBV28	TRBJ2-7	TGTGCCACCGAGTTGACTAGCACCTACGAGCAGTACTTC	CATELTSTYEQYF
TRBD1	NA	TRBV9	TRBJ2-7	TGTGCCAGCAGCGCGTTACAGGGGATGGGCGAGCAGTACTTC	CASSALQGMGEQYF
NA	NA	TRBV13	TRBJ1-2	TGTGCCAGCAGCCCCTGGGGTAGCCGGAGCGAGAGCAGCTACACCTTC	CASSPWGSRSESSYTF
NA	many	TRBV4-1	TRBJ1-1	TGCGCCAGCAGCCAAACGGGCCTTTTCGGGGGCTGGACTGTGAACACTGAAGCTTTCTTT	CASSQTGLFGGWTVNTEAFF
TRBD1	few	TRBV20-1	TRBJ2-5	TGCAGTGCTGAAAGACAGGGCAAACAAGAGACCCAGTACTTC	CSAERQGKQETQYF
NA	many	TRBV7-9	TRBJ1-1	TGTGCCAGCAGCCGGCTGGACAGTGAAGCTTTCTTT	CASSRLDSEAFF
TRBD1	NA	TRBV13	TRBJ2-3	TGTGCCAGCAGCTTAGGTGCCCAGGGGGCGCGAGATACGCAGTATTTT	CASSLGAQGARDTQYF
NA	many	TRBV6-5	TRBJ1-1	TGTGCCAGCAGTCTACAGAGCCCCGTGAACACTGAAGCTTTCTTT	CASSLQSPVNTEAFF
NA	many	TRBV19	TRBJ1-2	TGTGCCAGTAGTCAATTGACGGAAATTTATGGCTACACCTTC	CASSQLTEIYGYTF
NA	NA	TRBV24-1	TRBJ2-2	TGTGCCACGGGGGCCCCCGGGGAGCTGTTTTTT	CATGAPGELFF
NA	NA	TRBV4-3	TRBJ2-7	TGCGCCAGCAGCCAAGAAGCATATACCTACGAGCAGTACTTC	CASSQEAYTYEQYF
TRBD1	few	TRBV5-1	TRBJ2-3	TGCGCCAGCAGCTTGGGGACAGGGGGTGCTAGCACAGATACGCAGTATTTT	CASSLGTGGASTDTQYF
TRBD1	few	TRBV28	TRBJ1-1	TGTGCCAGCAGTTTCAGGGACAGGGGCCACCTGGGGCGCTTT	CASSFRDRGHLGRF
NA	few	TRBV12-5	TRBJ2-6	TGTGCTAGTGGTTTGGTACTTGGTTCTGGGGCCAACGTCCTGACTTTC	CASGLVLGSGANVLTF
NA	NA	TRBV12-3/TRBV12-4	TRBJ2-7	TGTGCCAGCAGTTTGAGACACGGCTTCGAGCAGTACTTC	CASSLRHGFEQYF
TRBD2	few	TRBV4-1	TRBJ2-3	TGCGCCAGCAGCCCCCGACCTCTCTCTGAGCGGGGAAGCACAGATACGCAGTATTTT	CASSPRPLSERGSTDTQYF
TRBD1	many	TRBV10-3	TRBJ2-3	TGTGCCATCAGTGCCGACAGGGGGGGCACAGATACGCAGTATTTT	CAISADRGGTDTQYF
TRBD2	NA	TRBV20-1	TRBJ2-1	TGCAGTGCCCCACGCACTAGCGGGGAATCCTACAATGAGCAGTTCTTC	CSAPRTSGESYNEQFF
TRBD2	many	TRBV9	TRBJ2-3	TGTGCCAGCAGCGTAGGAACTAGCGGCACAGATACGCAGTATTTT	CASSVGTSGTDTQYF
NA	many	TRBV6-2/TRBV6-3	TRBJ1-1	TGTGCCAGCAGTCGGGAAAGGTTACGCGGACGGGACACTGAAGCTTTCTTT	CASSRERLRGRDTEAFF
TRBD1	few	TRBV29-1	TRBJ2-5	TGCAGCGCCGGGGACAGCGAAGAGACCCAGTACTTC	CSAGDSEETQYF
TRBD1	few	TRBV19	TRBJ1-2	TGTGCCAGTACCGAGAGACCGGGACAGATATATGGCTACACCTTC	CASTERPGQIYGYTF
TRBD1	many	TRBV6-4	TRBJ2-1	TGTGCCAGCAGTCCCGACAGGGTCTCCTACAATGAGCAGTTCTTC	CASSPDRVSYNEQFF
TRBD1	NA	TRBV7-9	TRBJ1-4	TGTGCCAGCAGCGCCAGACAGGGGGCGTCGGAAAAACTGTTTTTT	CASSARQGASEKLFF
NA	many	TRBV12-3/TRBV12-4	TRBJ1-4	TGTGCCAGCAGCCAGACTGATCATGAAAAACTGTTTTTT	CASSQTDHEKLFF
NA	many	TRBV4-3	TRBJ1-4	TGCGCCAGCAGCCAGCGGACGGCATTAGCAACTAATGAAAAACTGTTTTTT	CASSQRTALATNEKLFF
NA	many	TRBV20-1	TRBJ1-1	TGCAGTGCTAGAGTTCCAGGGTCGGTCACTGAAGCTTTCTTT	CSARVPGSVTEAFF
TRBD1	many	TRBV18	TRBJ1-6	TGTGCCAGCTCACCAGGGGACAGGAGCTCCTATAATTCACCCCTCCACTTT	CASSPGDRSSYNSPLHF
TRBD1	few	TRBV18	TRBJ2-2	TGTGCCAGCTCCGACAGGGGGAACACCGGGGAGCTGTTTTTT	CASSDRGNTGELFF
NA	once	TRBV10-3	TRBJ2-7	TGTGCCATCAATGAGTCGGGATGGGGGGACGAGCAGTACTTC	CAINESGWGDEQYF
NA	NA	TRBV3-1	TRBJ2-2	TGTGCCAGCAGCCAAATCGGCAGTCCCGGGGAGCTGTTTTTT	CASSQIGSPGELFF